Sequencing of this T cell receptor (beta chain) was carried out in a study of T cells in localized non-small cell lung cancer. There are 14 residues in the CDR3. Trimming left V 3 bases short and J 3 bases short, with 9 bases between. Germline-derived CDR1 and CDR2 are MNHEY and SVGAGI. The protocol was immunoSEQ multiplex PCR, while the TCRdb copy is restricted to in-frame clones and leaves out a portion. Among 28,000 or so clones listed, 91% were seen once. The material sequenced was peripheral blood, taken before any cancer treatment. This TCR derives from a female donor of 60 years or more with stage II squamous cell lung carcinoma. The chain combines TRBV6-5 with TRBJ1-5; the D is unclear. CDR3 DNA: TGTGCCAGCAGTTATCGAGGGTTCAATCAGCCCCAGCATTTT. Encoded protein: CASSYRGFNQPQHF.